The 15 T cell receptor beta chains given below trace back to one sample, sequenced in a study of blood T cell repertoires in COVID-19. TCRdb keeps only in-frame clones here, not all; method: immunoSEQ multiplex PCR. The top ten clones hold 4.5% to 6.5% of a sample with about 190,000 clones, about 84% of them seen once. The sample taken for sequencing was peripheral blood. These receptors were collected from a woman aged 25 to 39 with acute or convalescent COVID-19.

V gene TRBV19 combines with J gene TRBJ1-6; D unclear. This CDR3 is built from 12 residues. The ends were cut back, 4 bases at V and 11 bases at J, with 9 bases in the middle. The V gene's germline CDR1 is LNHDA and CDR2 SQIVND (reference sequence). In DNA, the CDR3 is TGTGCCAGTAGTACCCCGGGTGCACCCCTCCACTTT. Amino acids: CASSTPGAPLHF.

The chain uses TRBV7-2 and TRBJ2-7; a possible D gene is TRBD2 (7 bases). The V gene's germline CDR1 is SGHTA and CDR2 FQGNSA. There are 14 residues in the CDR3. Trimming stripped 5 bases from V and 3 bases from J, with 14 bases between. CDR3 sequence reads: CASSGGGGNYEQYF. The DNA for the CDR3 is TGTGCCAGCAGCGGAGGGGGGGGAAACTACGAGCAGTACTTC. Looking up the rest from reference TRBV7-2 and TRBJ2-7 gives the full variable domain: GAGVSQSPSNKVTEKGKDVELRCDPISGHTALYWYRQSLGQGLEFLIYFQGNSAPDKSGLPSDRFSAERTGGSVSTLTIQRTQQEDSAVYLCASSGGGGNYEQYFGPGTRLTVT.

The chain employs TRBV5-1 and TRBJ2-7, with 7 bases identical to TRBD1. Germline lookup yields CDR1 SGHRS and CDR2 YFSETQ. Losses at the gene ends were 3 bases for V and 5 bases for J; bases not matched to a gene: 8. This CDR3 has 14 amino acids. The CDR3 reads CASSSSNQGDEQYF. The CDR3 DNA reads TGCGCCAGCAGCTCCTCTAATCAGGGGGACGAGCAGTACTTC.

The chain recombines TRBV7-8 with TRBJ2-7; 8 nucleotides line up with TRBD2. Looked up from germline, CDR1 is SGHVS and CDR2 is FQNEAQ. The CDR3 sequence is 14 residues long. The V gene end was trimmed by 2 bases and the J gene end by 1 base; junction bases not matched to a gene: 1. CDR3 DNA: TGTGCCAGCAGCTTACTAGCGGGTTCCTACGAGCAGTACTTC. It encodes CASSLLAGSYEQYF.

This clone was seen a handful of times. The chain is built from TRBV14 and TRBJ1-4; no firm D call. V lost 3 bases to trimming and J lost 0 bases, with 5 bases between them. CDR3 size: 14 residues. In germline, CDR1 is SGHDN, CDR2 FVKESK. CDR3 loop: CASSHLSTNEKLFF. CDR3 DNA: TGTGCCAGCAGCCACCTATCAACTAATGAAAAACTGTTTTTT.

This clone has only one observation. This sequence joins TRBV7-2 and TRBJ1-1; 9 nucleotides agree with TRBD1. CDR1 is SGHTA, CDR2 FQGNSA, per germline. This CDR3 comprises 18 residues. V shed 5 bases and J 1 base; nucleotides not matched to a gene: 14. CDR3: CASSQNLQGAIRNTEAFF. As DNA, the CDR3 is TGTGCCAGCAGCCAAAACCTACAGGGGGCCATAAGGAACACTGAAGCTTTCTTT.

The CDR3 DNA reads TGTGCCAGCAGCTTATGGGGCAGTAATGAAAAACTGTTTTTT. This translates into CASSLWGSNEKLFF. The chain links TRBV7-2 to TRBJ1-4, with D perhaps TRBD1 (5 bases). Trimming took 2 bases from V and 4 from J, leaving 8 bases between them. The CDR3 length is 14 residues. Germline V gene sequence: CDR1 SGHTA, CDR2 FQGNSA.

The chain combines TRBV28 with TRBJ2-1, with a possible D match to TRBD2 (6 bases). This CDR3 is built from 15 residues. Per germline, CDR1 MDHEN and CDR2 SYDVKM. V lost 6 bases and J lost 5, with 17 bases in between. The CDR3, as DNA: TGTGCCAGCAGCTCACTCGGGACTCGAAACAATGAGCAGTTCTTC. Protein product: CASSSLGTRNNEQFF. Full variable domain (missing parts from reference TRBV28 and TRBJ2-1): DVKVTQSSRYLVKRTGEKVFLECVQDMDHENMFWYRQDPGLGLRLIYFSYDVKMKEKGDIPEGYSVSREKKERFSLILESASTNQTSMYLCASSSLGTRNNEQFFGPGTRLTVL.

The gene calls are TRBV7-9 and TRBJ2-5; 8 positions match TRBD1. CDR1 is SEHNR and CDR2 is FQNEAQ in the germline V gene (reference sequence). The V and J ends lost 2 bases and 5 bases, in that order; junction bases with no gene match: 4. The CDR3 has 14 amino acids. In DNA form, the CDR3 reads TGTGCCAGCAGCTTACAGGGGGCAAGGGAGACCCAGTACTTC. This sequence encodes CASSLQGARETQYF.

The rearrangement joins TRBV6-5 to TRBJ1-2; D gene uncertain. The CDR3 contains 11 residues. In germline, CDR1 is MNHEY, CDR2 SVGAGI. The V and J ends lost 7 bases and 5 bases respectively, with 8 bases between them. CDR3 bases: TGTGCCAGCAAATACCTATATGGCTACACCTTC. Its protein product is CASKYLYGYTF.

This clone was picked up a small number of times. The CDR3 here is CASSPWGGFQGDYGYTF. CDR3 DNA sequence: TGTGCCAGTAGTCCCTGGGGAGGATTCCAGGGTGACTATGGCTACACCTTC. The rearrangement joins TRBV19 to TRBJ1-2, with D possibly being TRBD1 (5 bases). Trimming took off 5 bases at V and 3 bases at J, with 22 bases between the two ends. The CDR3 has 17 amino acids. Per the germline V gene, CDR1 is LNHDA and CDR2 is SQIVND (reference sequence).

The J gene is TRBJ2-7, the V gene TRBV18, with 8 bases fitting TRBD1. V was pared by 5 bases and J by 12 bases, with 6 bases of the junction left unmatched. This CDR3 is 11 amino acids long. Germline CDR1 reads KGHSH; CDR2 reads LQKENI. The CDR3 loop is CASSNRDRWYF. In DNA, the CDR3 is TGTGCCAGCTCAAACCGGGACAGGTGGTACTTC.

The CDR3 sequence: CASTSAGFQETQYF. CDR3 DNA sequence: TGTGCCAGTACCTCGGCAGGGTTCCAAGAGACCCAGTACTTC. V gene TRBV28 combines with J gene TRBJ2-5, with D perhaps TRBD1 (5 bases). CDR3 length: 14 amino acids. Trimming stripped 9 bases from V and 1 base from J, with 15 bases between. CDR1 is MDHEN and CDR2 is SYDVKM in the germline V gene.

The chain combines TRBV2 with TRBJ1-5; 9 positions match TRBD1. This CDR3 is 15 amino acids long. V was pared by 7 bases and J by 4 bases, with 8 bases of the junction left unmatched. Per germline, CDR1 SNHLY and CDR2 FYNNEI. CDR3 nucleotide sequence: TGTGCCAGCAAGGGGGGACAGGGAGGAAATCAGCCCCAGCATTTT. As protein: CASKGGQGGNQPQHF.

This clone showed up just once. The genes are TRBV30 and TRBJ1-1, with D possibly being TRBD1 (6 bases). Per germline, CDR1 GTSNPN and CDR2 SVGIG (reference sequence). CDR3 length: 12 amino acids. V lost 3 bases, J lost 5 bases, and 10 bases lay in between. Here the CDR3 reads CAWREGGTEAFF. In nucleotides, the CDR3 is TGTGCCTGGAGGGAAGGGGGAACTGAAGCTTTCTTT. Variable domain in full (rest from reference TRBV30 and TRBJ1-1): SQTIHQWPATLVQPVGSPLSLECTVEGTSNPNLYWYRQAAGRGLQLLFYSVGIGQISSEVPQNLSASRPQDRQFILSSKKLLLSDSGFYLCAWREGGTEAFFGQGTRLTVV.